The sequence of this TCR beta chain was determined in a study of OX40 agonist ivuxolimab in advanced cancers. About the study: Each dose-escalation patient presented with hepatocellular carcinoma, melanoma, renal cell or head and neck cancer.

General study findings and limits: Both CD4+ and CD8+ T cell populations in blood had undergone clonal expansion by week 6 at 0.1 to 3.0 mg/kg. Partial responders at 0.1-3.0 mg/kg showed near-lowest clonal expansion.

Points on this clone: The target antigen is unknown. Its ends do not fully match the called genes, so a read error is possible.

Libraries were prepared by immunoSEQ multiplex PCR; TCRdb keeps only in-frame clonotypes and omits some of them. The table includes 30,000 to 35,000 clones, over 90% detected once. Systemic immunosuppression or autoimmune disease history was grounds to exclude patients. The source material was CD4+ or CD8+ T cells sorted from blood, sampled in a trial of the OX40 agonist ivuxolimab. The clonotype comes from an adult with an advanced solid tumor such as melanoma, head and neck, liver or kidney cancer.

CDR3: CASSLIQGRPPF. The CDR3 nucleotides read TGTGCCAGCAGCCTCATACAGGGTAGGCCACCCTTC. The chain carries TRBV2 and TRBJ2-7, with a possible D match to TRBD1 (6 bases). The germline V gene encodes CDR1 SNHLY and CDR2 FYNNEI. The CDR3 is made up of 12 amino acids.